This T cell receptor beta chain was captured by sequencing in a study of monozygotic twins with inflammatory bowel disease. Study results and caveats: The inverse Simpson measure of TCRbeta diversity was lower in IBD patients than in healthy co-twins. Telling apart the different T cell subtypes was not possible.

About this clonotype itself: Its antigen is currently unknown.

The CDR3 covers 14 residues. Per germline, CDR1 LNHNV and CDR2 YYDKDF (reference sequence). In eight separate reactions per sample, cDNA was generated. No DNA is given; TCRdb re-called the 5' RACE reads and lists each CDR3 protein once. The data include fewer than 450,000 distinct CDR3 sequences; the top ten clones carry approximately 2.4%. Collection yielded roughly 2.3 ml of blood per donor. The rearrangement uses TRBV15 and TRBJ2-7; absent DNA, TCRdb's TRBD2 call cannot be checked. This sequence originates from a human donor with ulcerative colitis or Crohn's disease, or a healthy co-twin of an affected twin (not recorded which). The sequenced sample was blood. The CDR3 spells CATSRGGTAYEQYF.